Each of the 22 T cell receptor beta chains below was sequenced from the same sample in a study of blood T cell repertoires in COVID-19. Libraries were prepared by immunoSEQ multiplex PCR; TCRdb keeps only in-frame clonotypes and omits some of them. Here the sample spans tens of thousands of clones, about nine tenths being singletons. Sequenced input: peripheral blood. These receptor sequences come from an older woman with acute or convalescent COVID-19.

The chain joins TRBV5-5 to TRBJ1-2; no reliable D call. The V and J ends lost 0 bases and 9 bases respectively, with 18 bases between them. This CDR3 region has 15 residues. Germline lookup yields CDR1 SGHKS and CDR2 YYEKEE (reference sequence). Written as DNA, the CDR3 is TGTGCCAGCAGCTTGGGTTCTGGAGCGGTTATACGCTACACCTTC. Translated: CASSLGSGAVIRYTF.

This rearrangement joins TRBV19 to TRBJ2-1; 11 nucleotides agree with TRBD1. CDR3 length: 13 residues. Germline V lookup: CDR1 LNHDA, CDR2 SQIVND (reference sequence). The junction had 5 bases not matched to a gene; V was cut back by 9 bases and J by 7 bases. CDR3 DNA: TGTGCCAGCGGACAGGGGGCGCTTAATGAGCAGTTCTTC. Translation gives CASGQGALNEQFF. Full variable domain (outside the CDR3, taken from reference TRBV19 and TRBJ2-1): DGGITQSPKYLFRKEGQNVTLSCEQNLNHDAMYWYRQDPGQGLRLIYYSQIVNDFQKGDIAEGYSVSREKKESFPLTVTSAQKNPTAFYLCASGQGALNEQFFGPGTRLTVL.

This clone was observed once. This rearrangement joins TRBV3-1 (or the pseudogene TRBV3-2) to TRBJ1-1; TRBD1 aligns across 8 bases. The germline V gene has CDR1 LGHDT and CDR2 YNNKEL (reference sequence). J gave up 11 bases and V 4 bases, and 6 bases lay outside the gene matches. CDR3 length: 12 residues. In DNA, the CDR3 is TGTGCCAGCAGCCGGACAGGGAGTGCGGCTTTCTTT. Encoded protein: CASSRTGSAAFF.

The chain couples TRBV3-1 (or the pseudogene TRBV3-2) to TRBJ1-2; 8 bases map to TRBD1. Germline V gives CDR1 LGHDT, CDR2 YNNKEL (reference sequence). J lost 7 bases, V lost 4 bases, and 8 bases had no gene match. This CDR3 spans 14 amino acids. The CDR3 here is CASSPGGELGGYTF. The CDR3 coding sequence is TGTGCCAGCAGCCCAGGGGGCGAGTTGGGTGGCTACACCTTC.

The rearrangement uses TRBV6-2 or TRBV6-3 and TRBJ2-2, with TRBD2 matching 8 bases. Germline CDR1 is MNHEY and CDR2 is SVGEGT. The V segment lost 5 bases and the J segment 3 bases; nucleotides outside the gene matches: 11. This CDR3 is 17 amino acids long. The CDR3 sequence is CASSQIPSGGDTGELFF. CDR3 coding DNA: TGTGCCAGCAGTCAAATTCCGAGCGGGGGTGACACCGGGGAGCTGTTTTTT.

CDR3 in amino acids: CASSDYRGLGVGGTEAFF. CDR3 nucleotides: TGTGCCAGCAGTGACTACAGGGGGCTAGGGGTTGGAGGCACTGAAGCTTTCTTT. The chain links TRBV27 to TRBJ1-1, with 9 bases matching TRBD1. The CDR3 consists of 18 residues. Trimming removed 5 bases from V and 4 bases from J; junction bases left unmatched: 17. CDR1 is MNHEY and CDR2 is SMNVEV in the germline V gene (reference sequence).

This clone has more than one count but fewer than ten. This rearrangement joins TRBV2 to TRBJ1-5, with 8 bases matching TRBD1. Trimming at V came to 4 bases and at J to 2 bases, leaving 7 bases not matched to a gene. The CDR3 consists of 16 residues. CDR1 and CDR2 from the germline V gene are SNHLY and FYNNEI. This CDR3 is CASSAGRGRGNQPQHF. CDR3 DNA sequence: TGTGCCAGCAGTGCCGGCAGGGGGCGAGGCAATCAGCCCCAGCATTTT. Using reference TRBV2 and TRBJ1-5 for the parts outside the CDR3, the full variable domain is EPEVTQTPSHQVTQMGQEVILRCVPISNHLYFYWYRQILGQKVEFLVSFYNNEISEKSEIFDDQFSVERPDGSNFTLKIRSTKLEDSAMYFCASSAGRGRGNQPQHFGDGTRLSIL.

The chain carries TRBV11-2 and TRBJ1-6; D uncertain. From germline, CDR1 is SGHAT and CDR2 FQNNGV. The V end lost 1 base, the J end lost 7 bases, and 5 bases lay between the germline ends. This CDR3 region has 13 residues. CDR3 residues: CASSLVQNSPLHF. CDR3 nucleotides: TGTGCCAGCAGCTTAGTCCAGAATTCACCCCTCCACTTT.

V usage is TRBV18 and J usage is TRBJ1-6, with D uncertain. CDR1 is KGHSH, CDR2 LQKENI, per germline. The CDR3 is 14 residues long. V was clipped by 0 bases and J by 11 bases, with 11 bases between them. The CDR3 loop reads CASSPPSAGAPLHF. The CDR3 nucleotides read TGTGCCAGCTCACCACCGTCGGCCGGAGCACCCCTCCACTTT. The full variable domain, its missing parts supplied by reference TRBV18 and TRBJ1-6, is NAGVMQNPRHLVRRRGQEARLRCSPMKGHSHVYWYRQLPEEGLKFMVYLQKENIIDESGMPKERFSAEFPKEGPSILRIQQVVRGDSAAYFCASSPPSAGAPLHFGNGTRLTVT.

This clone was observed a single time. The V gene is TRBV7-2, the J gene TRBJ2-2; 11 bases agree with TRBD1. V was clipped by 5 bases and J by 4 bases; unmatched bases: 3. This CDR3 contains 15 residues. The germline gives CDR1 SGHTA, CDR2 FQGNSA. DNA for the CDR3: TGTGCCAGCAGCAAAGGGACAGGGGGCACCGGGGAGCTGTTTTTT. Amino acids: CASSKGTGGTGELFF.

V is TRBV19 and J is TRBJ1-5; TRBD1 matches at 9 bases. CDR3 length: 15 amino acids. V was clipped by 6 bases and J by 3 bases; unmatched bases: 6. Germline V gene sequence: CDR1 LNHDA, CDR2 SQIVND (reference sequence). In DNA form, the CDR3 reads TGTGCCAGTAGCCTCGGGACAGGGATCAATCAGCCCCAGCATTTT. It yields the protein CASSLGTGINQPQHF.

In this sample, this clone turned up a few times. The chain carries TRBV3-1 (or the pseudogene TRBV3-2) and TRBJ1-2; the D gene is possibly TRBD1 (6 bases). Germline assignment: CDR1 LGHDT and CDR2 YNNKEL (reference sequence). The CDR3 runs 15 residues. V lost 0 bases and J 4 bases, leaving 12 bases between the germline ends. The DNA for the CDR3 is TGTGCCAGCAGCCAAGATACGACAGGCGGCTATGGCTACACCTTC. It translates to CASSQDTTGGYGYTF.

The V gene is TRBV3-1 (or the pseudogene TRBV3-2), the J gene TRBJ1-5; D call uncertain. Looked up from germline, CDR1 is LGHDT and CDR2 is YNNKEL (reference sequence). Trimming shortened V by 0 bases and J by 0 bases, and 9 bases separated the two germline ends. The CDR3 sequence is 16 residues long. Here the CDR3 reads CASSQDTFLSNQPQHF. CDR3 bases: TGTGCCAGCAGCCAAGACACTTTCCTTAGCAATCAGCCCCAGCATTTT.

The rearrangement links TRBV7-9 to TRBJ2-2; no clear D. The V end was cut by 3 bases, the J end by 1 base, with 12 bases between. This CDR3 comprises 16 residues. The germline CDR1 and CDR2 sequences are SEHNR and FQNEAQ (reference sequence). CDR3 loop: CASSFGQIVNTGELFF. CDR3 bases: TGTGCCAGCAGCTTTGGCCAAATCGTGAACACCGGGGAGCTGTTTTTT.

This chain connects TRBV27 to TRBJ1-6; 10 nucleotides match TRBD1. Germline lookup yields CDR1 MNHEY and CDR2 SMNVEV (reference sequence). The CDR3 length is 14 residues. The trim removed 2 bases at V and 10 bases at J, leaving 2 bases unmatched. Here the CDR3 reads CASSLDRGRSPLHF. The CDR3, as DNA: TGTGCCAGCAGTTTAGACAGGGGGCGGTCACCCCTCCACTTT.

CDR3 sequence reads: CASSQGTRTEQFF. In nucleotides, the CDR3 is TGTGCCAGCAGCCAGGGGACTAGGACTGAGCAGTTCTTC. V usage is TRBV3-1 (or the pseudogene TRBV3-2) and J usage is TRBJ2-1; 8 positions match TRBD2. CDR1 is LGHDT, CDR2 YNNKEL, per germline (reference sequence). The CDR3 runs 13 residues. J was trimmed by 9 bases and V by 3 bases; bases with no gene match: 4.

DNA for the CDR3: TGTGCCAGCTCACCACAGGGACAGGGGAACACTGAAGCTTTCTTT. It translates to CASSPQGQGNTEAFF. This chain uses TRBV18 with TRBJ1-1; TRBD1 matches 9 bases. The CDR3 runs to 15 residues. V lost 1 base and J lost 1; bases outside the gene matches: 1. Germline V gene lookup returns CDR1 KGHSH and CDR2 LQKENI.

The chain carries TRBV5-1 and TRBJ2-7; 13 bases align to TRBD2. This CDR3 has 15 residues. The germline V gene has CDR1 SGHRS and CDR2 YFSETQ. Losses at the gene ends were 4 bases for V and 2 bases for J; bases not matched to a gene: 3. As DNA, the CDR3 is TGCGCCAGCAGCCCAACTAGCGGGAGGGCCTACGAGCAGTACTTC. As protein: CASSPTSGRAYEQYF.

The chain is built from TRBV28 and TRBJ2-3; TRBD2 agrees at 15 bases. J gave up 2 bases and V 0 bases, and 3 bases lay outside the gene matches. The germline CDR1 and CDR2 sequences are MDHEN and SYDVKM. The CDR3 sequence is 18 residues long. CDR3 coding DNA: TGTGCCAGCAGTTTATGGCGGACTAGCGGGGGGGACACAGATACGCAGTATTTT. This translates into CASSLWRTSGGDTDTQYF.

The rearrangement uses TRBV5-1 and TRBJ1-2, with TRBD1 identical over 9 bases. Trimming removed 4 bases from V and 6 bases from J; junction bases left unmatched: 4. The CDR3 contains 13 residues. The germline gives CDR1 SGHRS, CDR2 YFSETQ. CDR3 in amino acids: CASSGTGMDGYTF. The CDR3 DNA reads TGCGCCAGCAGCGGGACAGGGATGGATGGCTACACCTTC. Filled out from reference TRBV5-1 and TRBJ1-2, the complete variable domain reads KAGVTQTPRYLIKTRGQQVTLSCSPISGHRSVSWYQQTPGQGLQFLFEYFSETQRNKGNFPGRFSGRQFSNSRSEMNVSTLELGDSALYLCASSGTGMDGYTFGSGTRLTVV.

The genes are TRBV7-9 and TRBJ1-5; D might be TRBD1 (6 bases). Germline CDR1 is SEHNR and CDR2 is FQNEAQ (reference sequence). V was pared by 7 bases and J by 6 bases, with 25 bases between. There are 17 residues in the CDR3. In DNA, the CDR3 is TGTGCCAGCACCACCGACTTGCTTGTTTTAGGGGGTCAGCCCCAGCATTTT. Residues: CASTTDLLVLGGQPQHF.

The chain employs TRBV23-1 and TRBJ2-7; TRBD1 is a possible D gene (5 bases). TRBV23-1 is assigned to the ORF class and has an uncertain function. The CDR3 length is 12 residues. Trimming removed 3 bases from V and 6 bases from J, with 9 bases in between. CDR3 sequence: CASSHRAGEQYV. CDR3 DNA: TGCGCCAGCAGTCACAGGGCTGGCGAGCAGTACGTC.